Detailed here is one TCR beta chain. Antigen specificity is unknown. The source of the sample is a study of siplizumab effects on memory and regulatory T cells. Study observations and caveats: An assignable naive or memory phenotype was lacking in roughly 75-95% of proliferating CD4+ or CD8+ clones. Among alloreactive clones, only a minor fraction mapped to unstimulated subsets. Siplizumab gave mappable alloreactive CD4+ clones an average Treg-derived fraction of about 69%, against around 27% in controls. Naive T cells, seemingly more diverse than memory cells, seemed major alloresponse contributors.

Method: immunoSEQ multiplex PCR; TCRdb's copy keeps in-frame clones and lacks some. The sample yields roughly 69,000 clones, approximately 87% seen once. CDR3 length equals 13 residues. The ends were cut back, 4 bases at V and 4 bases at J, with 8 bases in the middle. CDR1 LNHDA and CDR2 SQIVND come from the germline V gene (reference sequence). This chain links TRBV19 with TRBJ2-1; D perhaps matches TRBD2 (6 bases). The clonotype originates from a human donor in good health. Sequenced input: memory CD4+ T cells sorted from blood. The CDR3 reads CASSSGGYNEQFF. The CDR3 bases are TGTGCCAGTAGTAGCGGAGGGTACAATGAGCAGTTCTTC.